The 8 T cell receptor beta chains reported below all come from one sample, sequenced in a study of CD8 T cells in ankylosing spondylitis. TCRdb reanalysed the 5' RACE reads using MiXCR and keeps one entry per CDR3 protein. The sample lists roughly 180,000 distinct CDR3 sequences, 9.8% occurring once. The specimen was blood, either unsorted or a sorted T cell fraction (not recorded which). The receptors were gathered from a female donor with ankylosing spondylitis or in good health (not recorded which).

In nucleotides, the CDR3 is TGTGCCAGCAGTAGAATAGCCCGGAATGAGCAGTTCTTC. As protein: CASSRIARNEQFF. V gene TRBV27 combines with J gene TRBJ2-1; the D is unclear. The ends were cut back, 5 bases at V and 7 bases at J, with 12 bases in the middle. CDR1 is MNHEY, CDR2 SMNVEV, per germline (reference sequence). The CDR3 has 13 residues.

This clonotype has a handful of counts. The chain recombines TRBV4-3 with TRBJ2-7, with D tentatively TRBD2 (6 bases). V was shortened by 3 bases and J by 5 bases, with 14 bases between the two germline ends. The CDR3 contains 14 residues. Per germline, CDR1 LGHNA and CDR2 YSLEER. The CDR3 reads CASSQGRGRNEQYF. DNA for the CDR3: TGCGCCAGCAGCCAGGGCCGGGGGAGGAACGAGCAGTACTTC.

The V call is TRBV3-1, the J call TRBJ1-2; 8 nucleotides agree with TRBD1. Germline V gene data show CDR1 as LGHDT and CDR2 as YNNKEL (reference sequence). The CDR3 extends over 18 amino acids. Trimming cost V 0 bases and J 4 bases; bases outside gene matches: 13. The DNA of the CDR3 is TGTGCCAGCAGCCAAGATCGGAGGACAGGGCCCTTCATCTATGGCTACACCTTC. The encoded protein is CASSQDRRTGPFIYGYTF. Looking up the rest from reference TRBV3-1 and TRBJ1-2 gives the full variable domain: DTAVSQTPKYLVTQMGNDKSIKCEQNLGHDTMYWYKQDSKKFLKIMFSYNNKELIINETVPNRFSPKSPDKAHLNLHINSLELGDSAVYFCASSQDRRTGPFIYGYTFGSGTRLTVV.

This clonotype was found many times. The chain joins TRBV7-9 to TRBJ2-1; D remains unclear. The CDR3 consists of 13 residues. Germline V gene data show CDR1 as SEHNR and CDR2 as FQNEAQ (reference sequence). Trimming shortened V by 3 bases and J by 7 bases, and 10 bases separated the two germline ends. CDR3 sequence reads: CASSFTYRNEQFF. The CDR3 DNA reads TGTGCCAGCAGCTTCACGTACAGAAATGAGCAGTTCTTC.

This chain joins TRBV7-2 and TRBJ2-1, with unresolved D. V dropped 5 bases and J dropped 5 bases, with 10 bases sitting between them. The germline V gene has CDR1 SGHTA and CDR2 FQGNSA. The CDR3 sequence is 13 residues long. The CDR3 bases are TGTGCCAGCAGCCTACCCCCAGACAATGAGCAGTTCTTC. Translation: CASSLPPDNEQFF.

The chain is built from TRBV27 and TRBJ2-7, with 7 positions matching TRBD1. This CDR3 is 13 amino acids long. The V and J ends lost 5 bases and 7 bases, in that order; junction bases with no gene match: 8. The V gene's germline CDR1 is MNHEY and CDR2 SMNVEV (reference sequence). CDR3 sequence: CASSPTGFGEQYF. Here the CDR3 DNA reads TGTGCCAGCAGTCCGACAGGGTTCGGGGAGCAGTACTTC.

The chain is built from TRBV2 and TRBJ1-1, with D perhaps TRBD1 (6 bases). Germline assignment: CDR1 SNHLY and CDR2 FYNNEI. V was clipped by 6 bases and J by 4 bases, with 12 bases between them. This CDR3 has 13 residues. CDR3 coding DNA: TGTGCCAGCAGCACTCTGGGGGCCACTGAAGCTTTCTTT. This translates into CASSTLGATEAFF.

This clonotype was seen more than once but under ten times. CDR3 amino acids: CASSKGRTAYTGELFF. As DNA, the CDR3 is TGTGCCAGCAGCAAAGGTCGGACAGCCTACACCGGGGAGCTGTTTTTT. The V call is TRBV21-1, the J call TRBJ2-2; the D call in the table, TRBD1, was not verified against the DNA. TRBV21-1 is marked as a pseudogene. The CDR3 is 16 amino acids.